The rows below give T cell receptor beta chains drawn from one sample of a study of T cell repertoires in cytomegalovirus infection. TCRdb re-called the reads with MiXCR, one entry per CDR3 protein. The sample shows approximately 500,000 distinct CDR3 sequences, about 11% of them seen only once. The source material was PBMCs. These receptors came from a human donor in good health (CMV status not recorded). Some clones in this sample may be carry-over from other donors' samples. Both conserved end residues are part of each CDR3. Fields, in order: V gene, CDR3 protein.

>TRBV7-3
CASSLNRILYF
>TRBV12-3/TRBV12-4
CASRLQYNEQFF
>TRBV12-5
CASGLWMETQYF
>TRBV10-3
CAISVQETQYF
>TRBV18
CASSPPGFRQGQETQYF
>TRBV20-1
CSATGLASRSSYNEQFF
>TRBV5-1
CASSPGREGQPQHF
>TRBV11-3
CASSVQGGNEQFF
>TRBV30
CACSGSGVNEQFF
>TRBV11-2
CASSLALNTGELFF
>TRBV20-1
CSASPVLAGVRYEQYF
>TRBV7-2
CASSLSDLNTEAFF
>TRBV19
CASPSAAGSYNEQFF
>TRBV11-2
CASSTQPGLASQSQYF
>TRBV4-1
CASSPELASEQYF
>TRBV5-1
CASSSGAGQGLNTEAFF
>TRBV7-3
CASSLIGLAGGNEQFF
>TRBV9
CASSVGTVNEKLFF
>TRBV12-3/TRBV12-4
CASSSAPGGDTQYF
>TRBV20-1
CSASRPENEKLFF
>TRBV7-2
CASSLAKLTGGGDTQYF
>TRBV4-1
CASSHPGTAQETQYF
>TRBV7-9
CASSTITTGGYGNTIYF
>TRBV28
CASSSLLRIGEQFF
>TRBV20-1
CSAGGTEFSPLHF
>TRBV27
CASSLGTPRDEAFF